The T cell receptor beta chain described here comes from a study of blood T cell repertoires in COVID-19. Overall study: The United States, Italy and Spain were the sources of the acute and convalescent COVID-19 samples. T cells, B-cell-depleted T cells, or PBMCs supplied cDNA or gDNA.

Original processing methods: Amplification with reference gene primers provided the estimates of nucleated cell counts. This table comes from immunoSEQ multiplex PCR, and its TCRdb copy is limited to in-frame clones, with some not included. That table gives V, J and clone size, and the DNA gave D and trimming. The table lists some 120,000 clones, 70% to 80% of them singletons, with around a quarter in the top ten. Germline V lookup: CDR1 SGHRS, CDR2 YFSETQ. This CDR3 region has 15 residues. After removal of 0 bases from V and 2 bases from J, the junction contained 2 bases not matched to a gene. This chain links TRBV5-1 with TRBJ1-3; 7 nucleotides agree with TRBD1. Sample: peripheral blood. The sequence derives from a human donor in a cohort sampled during active COVID-19. CDR3 in amino acids: CASSLEGGPGNTIYF. The DNA for the CDR3 is TGCGCCAGCAGCTTGGAAGGGGGCCCTGGAAACACCATATATTTT. Supplemented by reference TRBV5-1 and TRBJ1-3, the full variable domain reads KAGVTQTPRYLIKTRGQQVTLSCSPISGHRSVSWYQQTPGQGLQFLFEYFSETQRNKGNFPGRFSGRQFSNSRSEMNVSTLELGDSALYLCASSLEGGPGNTIYFGEGSWLTVV.